Below, one T cell receptor (beta chain) is given with its context. Its specificity is unknown. The data are from a study of T cell responses to AZD1222 COVID-19 vaccine. Study-wide points: Baseline seropositivity characterized only a handful of AZD1222 recipients. Clonal diversity was possibly underestimated, and white British individuals and females predominated among donors. Spike-specific TCR breadth rose after two AZD1222 doses, and depth rose as well.

Measured with immunoSEQ multiplex PCR; TCRdb has only the in-frame clones, and not every one. The profile shows approximately 150,000 clones, roughly 90% of them singletons. CDR1 is SEHNR, CDR2 FQNEAQ, per germline (reference sequence). CDR3 length equals 15 residues. V was clipped by 4 bases and J by 4 bases, with 17 bases between them. Sequences were derived from peripheral blood, sampled 28 days after the second dose of the MenACWY control vaccine. The receptor was isolated from an adult who received the MenACWY meningococcal vaccine as a control. This sequence joins TRBV7-9 and TRBJ2-7, with D unresolved. CDR3 residues: CASSSPSAIPYEQYF. The CDR3 DNA sequence: TGTGCCAGCAGCTCACCTTCGGCGATTCCTTACGAGCAGTACTTC.